The 30 T cell receptor beta chains listed next were all sequenced from one sample in a study of cytomegalovirus exposure and HLA in healthy donors. The method was immunoSEQ multiplex PCR; TCRdb's version includes in-frame clones alone and lacks a portion of them. The profile shows approximately 54,000 clones, 89% of them singletons. The sequenced sample consisted of PBMCs. These receptors were obtained from a woman aged 18-29 years in good health and CMV-seropositive.

This chain uses TRBV7-2 with TRBJ1-4, with D uncertain. V lost 0 bases and J 6 bases, leaving 5 bases between the germline ends. The CDR3 is 13 amino acids. CDR1 and CDR2 from the germline V gene are SGHTA and FQGNSA. Here the CDR3 DNA reads TGTGCCAGCAGCTTAGCGCGGGATGAAAAACTGTTTTTT. Translated, it gives CASSLARDEKLFF.

The V call is TRBV6-5, the J call TRBJ1-1, with a tentative D call TRBD1 (5 bases). Germline assignment: CDR1 MNHEY and CDR2 SVGAGI. The length of the CDR3 is 15 residues. The V and J ends lost 5 bases and 4 bases respectively, with 17 bases between them. The CDR3 here is CASSTGGTWSTEAFF. The CDR3 nucleotides are TGTGCCAGCAGTACTGGGGGGACCTGGAGCACTGAAGCTTTCTTT.

The chain is built from TRBV9 and TRBJ1-2; D is possibly TRBD1 (6 bases). The germline V and J ends were trimmed by 0 bases and 7 bases, with 10 bases remaining between them. CDR3 length equals 13 residues. Germline V lookup: CDR1 SGDLS, CDR2 YYNGEE. The CDR3 region has the DNA TGTGCCAGCAGCGTAGAGGGACACCCTGGCTACACCTTC. Its protein product is CASSVEGHPGYTF.

This clone was seen just once. The chain employs TRBV5-1 and TRBJ1-4; D is perhaps TRBD1 (5 bases). Germline assignment: CDR1 SGHRS and CDR2 YFSETQ. This CDR3 contains 16 residues. V lost 4 bases and J lost 0, with 13 bases in between. The DNA of the CDR3 is TGCGCCAGCAGCCCCAGGGTTTCCGCAACTAATGAAAAACTGTTTTTT. It is translated as CASSPRVSATNEKLFF.

The chain combines TRBV7-6 with TRBJ2-3; 12 bases align to TRBD2. The CDR3 is 16 residues long. CDR1 is SGHVS, CDR2 FNYEAQ, per germline. V was clipped by 2 bases and J by 5 bases; unmatched bases: 5. The CDR3 DNA follows: TGTGCCAGCAGCTTAACTAGCGGGGGGCGTGGAGATACGCAGTATTTT. Encoded protein: CASSLTSGGRGDTQYF.

V gene TRBV9 combines with J gene TRBJ1-5; D is unresolved. The CDR3 is 14 residues long. Trimming stripped 2 bases from V and 3 bases from J, with 9 bases between. The germline V gene has CDR1 SGDLS and CDR2 YYNGEE. The CDR3 region is CASSVAGNNQPQHF. The CDR3, as DNA: TGTGCCAGCAGCGTCGCCGGGAACAATCAGCCCCAGCATTTT.

The chain joins TRBV2 to TRBJ2-3; 7 bases map to TRBD2. V gave up 7 bases and J gave up 8 bases; unmatched junction bases: 12. The CDR3 runs to 14 residues. The germline V gene encodes CDR1 SNHLY and CDR2 FYNNEI. The CDR3 sequence: CASKRGLVDGTQYF. CDR3 nucleotide sequence: TGTGCCAGCAAGAGAGGACTAGTCGACGGTACGCAGTATTTT.

This clone was found once. DNA of the CDR3: TGTGCCAGTAGTACGCCTAGCGGGGGGATGTACGAGACCCAGTACTTC. This translates into CASSTPSGGMYETQYF. This chain connects TRBV19 to TRBJ2-5, with 11 bases aligning to TRBD2. In germline, CDR1 is LNHDA, CDR2 SQIVND (reference sequence). V was pared by 4 bases and J by 5 bases, with 9 bases of the junction left unmatched. The CDR3 sequence is 16 residues long.

The V call is TRBV6-5, the J call TRBJ1-1, with D tentatively TRBD1 (5 bases). Per the germline V gene, CDR1 is MNHEY and CDR2 is SVGAGI. Trimming removed 2 bases from V and 7 bases from J, with 14 bases in between. This CDR3 has 14 amino acids. As DNA, the CDR3 is TGTGCCAGCAGTTACGGATCAGGGATAAATGAAGCTTTCTTT. As protein: CASSYGSGINEAFF.

This rearrangement joins TRBV28 to TRBJ1-1, with unresolved D. The germline gives CDR1 MDHEN, CDR2 SYDVKM. V was cut by 4 bases and J by 1 base, with 7 bases left in between. This CDR3 spans 13 amino acids. DNA of the CDR3: TGTGCCAGCAGTTGGTCAGAGAACACTGAAGCTTTCTTT. It encodes CASSWSENTEAFF.

The chain recombines TRBV28 with TRBJ1-5; D is undetermined. CDR1 is MDHEN and CDR2 is SYDVKM in the germline V gene. There are 16 residues in the CDR3. The germline V and J ends were trimmed by 2 bases and 0 bases, with 11 bases remaining between them. CDR3: CASSLERTHSNQPQHF. The CDR3 DNA reads TGTGCCAGCAGTTTAGAACGAACTCATAGCAATCAGCCCCAGCATTTT.

The CDR3: CASSERRAGGPNEQFF. CDR3 coding DNA: TGCGCCAGCAGTGAGCGGCGTGCGGGGGGGCCAAATGAGCAGTTCTTC. The genes are TRBV10-1 and TRBJ2-1; 9 bases agree with TRBD2. With 2 bases clipped from V and 7 bases from J, the junction kept 9 bases outside the gene matches. In germline, CDR1 is WNHNN, CDR2 SYGVQD (reference sequence). This CDR3 spans 16 amino acids.

The CDR3 DNA follows: TGTGCCAGTAGTCCGATGGCAGACTATGGCTACACCTTC. Its translation: CASSPMADYGYTF. V is TRBV19 and J is TRBJ1-2, with D unresolved. In germline, CDR1 is LNHDA, CDR2 SQIVND (reference sequence). This CDR3 has 13 residues. Trimming pared 5 bases from V and 3 bases from J, leaving 10 bases between.

The chain links TRBV7-9 to TRBJ1-6; D is unresolved. This CDR3 contains 15 residues. The V end lost 5 bases, the J end lost 9 bases, and 17 bases lay between the germline ends. Per the germline V gene, CDR1 is SEHNR and CDR2 is FQNEAQ (reference sequence). CDR3: CASSPTGSGPSPLHF. The DNA of the CDR3 is TGTGCCAGCAGCCCCACCGGGAGCGGGCCTTCACCCCTCCACTTT. Combining the CDR3 with reference TRBV7-9 and TRBJ1-6 gives the whole variable domain DTGVSQNPRHKITKRGQNVTFRCDPISEHNRLYWYRQTLGQGPEFLTYFQNEAQLEKSRLLSDRFSAERPKGSFSTLEIQRTEQGDSAMYLCASSPTGSGPSPLHFGNGTRLTVT.

This clone was seen only once. The chain employs TRBV9 and TRBJ1-1, with a tentative D call TRBD1 (6 bases). This CDR3 spans 14 amino acids. CDR1 SGDLS and CDR2 YYNGEE come from the germline V gene. The V and J ends lost 0 bases and 4 bases respectively, with 10 bases between them. CDR3 region: CASSVGQGSTEAFF. DNA of the CDR3: TGTGCCAGCAGCGTAGGGCAGGGGAGCACTGAAGCTTTCTTT.

The chain uses TRBV5-1 and TRBJ1-2; D call uncertain. This CDR3 has 13 residues. Trimming removed 2 bases at V and 2 bases at J, with 7 bases between. Germline-derived CDR1 and CDR2 are SGHRS and YFSETQ. This chain's CDR3 is CASSFEQNYGYTF. CDR3 bases: TGCGCCAGCAGCTTTGAACAAAACTATGGCTACACCTTC.

The chain couples TRBV7-2 to TRBJ1-6; D gene unclear. CDR3 length: 16 amino acids. V was clipped by 1 base and J by 8 bases, with 15 bases between them. The germline CDR1 and CDR2 sequences are SGHTA and FQGNSA. Here the CDR3 reads CASSLEQDFLDSPLHF. The CDR3, as DNA: TGTGCCAGCAGCTTAGAGCAGGATTTTTTGGATTCACCCCTCCACTTT. The whole variable domain, remainder taken from reference TRBV7-2 and TRBJ1-6, is GAGVSQSPSNKVTEKGKDVELRCDPISGHTALYWYRQSLGQGLEFLIYFQGNSAPDKSGLPSDRFSAERTGGSVSTLTIQRTQQEDSAVYLCASSLEQDFLDSPLHFGNGTRLTVT.

This chain connects TRBV10-2 to TRBJ1-5; 8 bases align to TRBD1. CDR1 is WSHSY, CDR2 SAAADI, per germline. Trimming cost V 6 bases and J 2 bases; bases outside gene matches: 6. The CDR3 length is 15 residues. The DNA of the CDR3 is TGCGCCAGCAGGTCAGGGGGCGCGGGCAATCAGCCCCAGCATTTT. Its protein is CASRSGGAGNQPQHF.

The V gene is TRBV19, the J gene TRBJ1-1; 7 nucleotides match TRBD1. Germline CDR1 and CDR2: LNHDA and SQIVND (reference sequence). The CDR3 has 14 amino acids. V was clipped by 8 bases and J by 3 bases; unmatched bases: 9. The CDR3 loop is CASGRGNRDTEAFF. CDR3 nucleotide sequence: TGTGCCAGTGGCAGGGGGAATCGGGACACTGAAGCTTTCTTT.

The J gene is TRBJ1-6, the V gene TRBV5-1; D might be TRBD1 (6 bases). The germline V and J ends were trimmed by 3 bases and 0 bases, with 13 bases remaining between them. The germline V gene encodes CDR1 SGHRS and CDR2 YFSETQ. This CDR3 has 17 amino acids. The CDR3 sequence: CASSSGQLSSYNSPLHF. CDR3 bases: TGCGCCAGCAGCTCGGGACAACTGAGCTCCTATAATTCACCCCTCCACTTT.

V and J are TRBV27 and TRBJ2-1; TRBD1 is a possible D gene (7 bases). Germline loops: CDR1 MNHEY, CDR2 SMNVEV (reference sequence). V was clipped by 6 bases and J by 3 bases, with 15 bases between them. The CDR3 is 15 amino acids. The CDR3 DNA is TGTGCCAGCAGCCTCACTCAGGGGGGCTACAATGAGCAGTTCTTC. It is translated as CASSLTQGGYNEQFF.

V usage is TRBV19 and J usage is TRBJ1-1, with D unresolved. CDR1 and CDR2 (germline): LNHDA, SQIVND (reference sequence). The length of the CDR3 is 13 residues. V was shortened by 1 base and J by 4 bases, with 7 bases between the two germline ends. The DNA of the CDR3 is TGTGCCAGTAGTATAGGGGGAGGCACTGAAGCTTTCTTT. Protein: CASSIGGGTEAFF.

This clone occurred once. This chain connects TRBV6-5 to TRBJ2-7; 7 bases are shared with TRBD2. Germline loops: CDR1 MNHEY, CDR2 SVGAGI. The CDR3 length is 15 residues. The V gene end was trimmed by 1 base and the J gene end by 4 bases; junction bases not matched to a gene: 7. CDR3 bases: TGTGCCAGCAGTTACTTCGCGGGGGTTGGGTACGAGCAGTACTTC. Translated, it gives CASSYFAGVGYEQYF.

The chain's CDR3 is CASSKAGPSSTSYNSPLHF. The CDR3 DNA follows: TGTGCCAGCAGCAAGGCAGGCCCCTCCTCAACCTCCTATAATTCACCCCTCCACTTT. This chain connects TRBV21-1 to TRBJ1-6; the table's D call, TRBD1, has no DNA check behind it. TRBV21-1 is a listed pseudogene. The CDR3 has 19 amino acids.

The CDR3 nucleotides are TGTGCCAGCAGCCCTTCAGGAATCAACGGCTACACCTTC. It codes for CASSPSGINGYTF. The rearrangement uses TRBV11-2 and TRBJ1-2; the D is unclear. V lost 5 bases and J 8 bases, leaving 15 bases between the germline ends. The CDR3 is 13 residues long. Germline V CDR1 and CDR2: SGHAT, FQNNGV.

This rearrangement joins TRBV18 to TRBJ2-7, with TRBD1 identical over 10 bases. From germline, CDR1 is KGHSH and CDR2 LQKENI. The length of the CDR3 is 14 residues. V shed 5 bases, J shed 2 bases, and the junction held 3 bases outside the gene matches. For the CDR3, the DNA is TGTGCCAGCTCAGCCGGGACAGGGGCCTACGAGCAGTACTTC. Protein sequence: CASSAGTGAYEQYF.

The V call is TRBV6-1, the J call TRBJ1-3; unclear D gene. This CDR3 contains 15 residues. V shed 2 bases and J shed 4 bases, with 12 bases lying between them. In germline, CDR1 is MNHNS, CDR2 SASEGT. CDR3 loop: CASSEHPQAGNTIYF. In nucleotides, the CDR3 is TGTGCCAGCAGTGAACACCCCCAGGCCGGAAACACCATATATTTT.

CDR3 sequence (DNA): TGCCGTTCCGGGTCCTCCTACGAGCAGTACTTC. This gives the protein CRSGSSYEQYF. The gene calls are TRBV29-1 and TRBJ2-7; D ambiguous. The V gene's germline CDR1 is SQVTM and CDR2 ANQGSEA. The CDR3 consists of 11 residues.

The chain employs TRBV2 and TRBJ1-6; TRBD1 aligns across 9 bases. Looked up from germline, CDR1 is SNHLY and CDR2 is FYNNEI. The J segment lost 6 bases and the V segment lost 6 bases, leaving 9 bases of the junction unmatched. This CDR3 region has 16 residues. CDR3 coding DNA: TGTGCCAGCAGAGAAAGGGGACAGGGTATTAATTCACCCCTCCACTTT. This codes for CASRERGQGINSPLHF.

This clone was counted a few times. The gene calls are TRBV7-9 and TRBJ2-3; weak D call: TRBD1 (5 bases). V lost 5 bases, J lost 4 bases, and 13 bases lay in between. Germline assignment: CDR1 SEHNR and CDR2 FQNEAQ (reference sequence). The CDR3 totals 14 residues. CDR3: CASSPVGRADTQYF. The CDR3 DNA reads TGTGCCAGCAGCCCAGTGGGGCGCGCAGATACGCAGTATTTT.